Listed below are T cell receptor beta chains from one sample, sequenced in a study of high-grade serous ovarian cancer treatment subgroups. Sequencing used immunoSEQ multiplex PCR; TCRdb keeps in-frame clones, though not all of them. The sample has about 7,700 clones; about two thirds are singletons. The sample comprised tumor tissue. The source of these receptors is a human donor with high-grade serous ovarian cancer. CDR3s include the opening cysteine and the closing phenylalanine or tryptophan. A D gene is named only where the DNA matches it firmly. Clone size is given for some rows only: seen once, a few or many times, or a class if the clone is expanded.

j_call	clone_size	d_call	v_call	cdr3_aa	cdr3_nt
TRBJ2-3	.	TRBD2	TRBV7-2	CASSSGGAGGDTQYF	TGTGCCAGCAGCTCTGGTGGGGCGGGAGGAGATACGCAGTATTTT
TRBJ2-7	.	.	TRBV30	CAWTLTGRVYEQYF	TGTGCCTGGACATTGACTGGACGCGTATACGAGCAGTACTTC
TRBJ2-5	.	.	TRBV6-4	CATPGPPYF	TGTGCCACCCCGGGACCACCGTACTTC
TRBJ2-2	.	.	TRBV27	CASSFGSRWTGELFF	TGTGCCAGCAGTTTCGGGAGCAGATGGACCGGGGAGCTGTTTTTT
TRBJ2-6	few	.	TRBV27	CASTSWSGANVLTF	TGTGCCAGCACTTCCTGGTCTGGGGCCAACGTCCTGACTTTC
TRBJ2-2	once	.	TRBV5-1	CASSLLRTGTNTGELFF	TGCGCCAGCAGCTTGTTGCGGACAGGGACTAATACCGGGGAGCTGTTTTTT
TRBJ1-2	.	TRBD1	TRBV9	CASSFTGTGGYGYTF	TGTGCCAGCAGCTTCACGGGGACAGGTGGCTATGGCTACACCTTC
TRBJ1-1	.	.	TRBV7-2	CASSLGLVNTEAFF	TGTGCCAGCAGCTTGGGATTAGTGAACACTGAAGCTTTCTTT
TRBJ2-1	.	TRBD2	TRBV19	CASTPGGTRAYNEQFF	TGTGCCAGTACCCCGGGAGGGACTAGGGCCTACAATGAGCAGTTCTTC
TRBJ1-4	.	TRBD1	TRBV11-3	CASRGTASNEKLFF	TGTGCCAGCAGGGGGACAGCGTCGAATGAAAAACTGTTTTTT
TRBJ1-2	.	.	TRBV11-2	CASSLEAYGYTF	TGTGCCAGCAGCTTAGAGGCATATGGCTACACCTTC
TRBJ2-7	.	TRBD2	TRBV5-5	CASSLNPLRGVDEQYF	TGTGCCAGCAGCTTGAATCCACTCCGGGGGGTCGACGAGCAGTACTTC
TRBJ2-2	.	.	TRBV7-3	CASSLTSGANTGELFF	TGTGCCAGCAGCTTAACGTCCGGGGCCAACACCGGGGAGCTGTTTTTT
TRBJ2-1	.	TRBD2	TRBV5-1	CASSTSGNWNEQFF	TGCGCCAGCAGTACTAGCGGGAATTGGAATGAGCAGTTCTTC
TRBJ1-5	.	.	TRBV19	CASSIDLQAGNQPQHF	TGTGCCAGTAGTATAGATCTACAGGCGGGCAATCAGCCCCAGCATTTT
TRBJ1-2	.	TRBD1	TRBV7-2	CASSLAGGQGSNYGYTF	TGTGCCAGCAGCTTGGCTGGGGGACAGGGGTCTAACTATGGCTACACCTTC
TRBJ1-2	.	.	TRBV28	CASTRYDGYTF	TGTGCCAGCACCCGCTACGATGGCTACACCTTC
TRBJ2-3	once	.	TRBV30	CATQPTIGTDTQYF	TGTGCAACGCAGCCTACAATAGGCACAGATACGCAGTATTTT
TRBJ2-7	few	.	TRBV19	CASSENYPPQYF	TGTGCCAGTAGTGAGAACTATCCTCCGCAGTACTTC
TRBJ2-2	few	TRBD2	TRBV11-2	CASSRRVAGGPNTGELFF	TGTGCCAGCAGCCGCCGTGTAGCGGGAGGGCCTAACACCGGGGAGCTGTTTTTT
TRBJ2-5	.	.	TRBV9	CASSVGYEETQYF	TGTGCCAGCAGCGTAGGTTACGAAGAGACCCAGTACTTC
TRBJ2-7	.	.	TRBV6-6	CASSYSRSTSSYEQYF	TGTGCCAGCAGTTACTCGAGAAGCACCAGCTCCTACGAGCAGTACTTC
TRBJ1-3	.	.	TRBV12-5	CASGLPGAGNTIYF	TGTGCTAGTGGTTTGCCAGGGGCTGGAAACACCATATATTTT
TRBJ1-5	.	.	TRBV19	CASSPLSQPQHF	TGTGCCAGTAGTCCTCTTAGTCAGCCCCAGCATTTT
TRBJ2-7	few	.	TRBV27	CASSQGIPISYEQYF	TGTGCCAGCAGTCAAGGAATTCCGATTTCCTACGAGCAGTACTTC
TRBJ1-3	.	.	TRBV29-1	CSFRASGNTIYF	TGCAGTTTCAGGGCCTCTGGAAACACCATATATTTT
TRBJ1-5	.	.	TRBV5-5	CASSLKGYSNQPQHF	TGTGCCAGCAGCTTGAAAGGATATAGCAATCAGCCCCAGCATTTT
TRBJ2-5	.	.	TRBV5-1	CASLPGQLGEETQYF	TGCGCCAGCCTGCCGGGACAATTGGGGGAAGAGACCCAGTACTTC
TRBJ2-7	.	.	TRBV7-9	CASSFGGGEGYEQYF	TGTGCCAGCAGCTTTGGAGGGGGAGAGGGGTACGAGCAGTACTTC
TRBJ2-1	.	.	TRBV9	CASSVESDPLNEQFF	TGTGCCAGCAGCGTCGAGTCAGATCCCCTCAATGAGCAGTTCTTC
TRBJ2-2	.	TRBD2	TRBV27	CASRPSGRGPGELFF	TGTGCCAGCAGGCCTAGCGGGAGGGGACCCGGGGAGCTGTTTTTT
TRBJ2-5	.	.	TRBV30	CAWSVPVGVETQYF	TGTGCCTGGAGTGTACCCGTAGGGGTAGAGACCCAGTACTTC
TRBJ1-1	.	.	TRBV7-2	CASSFKQAVGEAFF	TGTGCCAGCAGCTTTAAGCAGGCTGTAGGAGAAGCTTTCTTT
TRBJ2-1	few	.	TRBV11-3	CASSPGGSSYNEQFF	TGTGCCAGCAGCCCAGGTGGGAGCTCCTACAATGAGCAGTTCTTC
TRBJ1-6	.	TRBD1	TRBV7-6	CASSLSGTVNSPLHF	TGTGCCAGCAGCTTATCCGGGACAGTAAATTCACCCCTCCACTTT
TRBJ2-7	.	.	TRBV6-6	CASSYPTFGVYEQYF	TGTGCCAGCAGTTACCCAACCTTTGGGGTATACGAGCAGTACTTC
TRBJ2-5	.	TRBD2	TRBV7-2	CASSLGGTTRRETQYF	TGTGCCAGCAGCTTAGGGGGGACTACCCGGAGGGAGACCCAGTACTTC
TRBJ1-1	few	.	TRBV11-3	CASSLGQPNTEAFF	TGTGCCAGCAGCTTAGGCCAGCCGAACACTGAAGCTTTCTTT
TRBJ2-3	.	TRBD1	TRBV11-2	CASSLGQGGDTQYF	TGTGCCAGCAGCTTAGGACAGGGTGGAGATACGCAGTATTTT
TRBJ1-2	.	TRBD1	TRBV5-4	CASSQDMGTGSGGYTF	TGTGCCAGCAGCCAAGATATGGGGACAGGGTCGGGTGGCTACACCTTC
TRBJ2-7	.	.	TRBV30	CAWTLGREQYF	TGTGCCTGGACTCTAGGGAGGGAGCAGTACTTC
TRBJ1-1	.	.	TRBV7-9	CASSLALGGEIPEAFF	TGTGCCAGCAGCTTAGCTTTAGGCGGTGAGATACCTGAAGCTTTCTTT
TRBJ1-5	few	TRBD1	TRBV14	CARTGGRQPQHF	TGTGCCAGAACAGGGGGCAGGCAGCCCCAGCATTTT
TRBJ1-1	.	.	TRBV11-2	CASTATGMAEAFF	TGTGCCAGCACGGCGACGGGAATGGCTGAAGCTTTCTTT
TRBJ1-1	.	.	TRBV7-9	CASSSLSQGDEAFF	TGTGCCAGCAGCTCCCTCTCACAAGGCGATGAAGCTTTCTTT
TRBJ2-1	.	TRBD2	TRBV15	CATSPGTTYEQFF	TGTGCCACCAGCCCTGGGACTACCTATGAGCAGTTCTTC
TRBJ1-5	.	.	TRBV6-1	CASSESGPYQPQHF	TGTGCCAGCAGTGAATCGGGGCCCTATCAGCCCCAGCATTTT
TRBJ1-1	few	.	TRBV6-5	CASSYSRTANTEAFF	TGTGCCAGCAGTTACTCGAGGACAGCGAACACTGAAGCTTTCTTT
TRBJ2-7	.	.	TRBV11-1	CASSGRGAISYEQYF	TGTGCCAGCAGCGGAAGGGGGGCAATTTCCTACGAGCAGTACTTC
TRBJ2-5	.	.	TRBV4-2	CASSLARATQETQYF	TGTGCCAGCAGCTTAGCCCGAGCCACTCAAGAGACCCAGTACTTC
TRBJ2-1	.	.	TRBV6-5	CASSYSEWDTSNEQFF	TGTGCCAGCAGTTACTCGGAATGGGACACGAGCAATGAGCAGTTCTTC
TRBJ2-7	.	.	TRBV5-6	CASSLAWGQQYF	TGTGCCAGCAGCTTGGCCTGGGGGCAGCAGTACTTC
TRBJ1-1	.	.	TRBV21-1	CASRPGSDRDETEAFF	TGTGCCAGCAGGCCCGGATCGGACAGGGACGAAACTGAAGCTTTCTTT
TRBJ1-1	.	TRBD1	TRBV7-4	CASSPRQGREAFF	TGTGCCAGCAGCCCCAGACAGGGGAGGGAAGCTTTCTTT
TRBJ2-7	.	.	TRBV29-1	CSVATSAWSYEQYF	TGCAGCGTTGCTACCAGCGCCTGGTCCTACGAGCAGTACTTC
TRBJ2-3	.	TRBD2	TRBV5-4	CASSHTSGLRDTQYF	TGTGCCAGCAGCCACACTAGCGGGTTAAGAGATACGCAGTATTTT
TRBJ2-3	.	TRBD2	TRBV27	CASSLRTRSPNTDTQYF	TGTGCCAGCAGTTTAAGGACTAGGTCCCCTAACACAGATACGCAGTATTTT
TRBJ2-5	.	.	TRBV9	CASSLNEGGRETQYF	TGTGCCAGCAGTCTAAACGAGGGGGGCAGGGAGACCCAGTACTTC
TRBJ2-1	.	.	TRBV18	CASSLGGNEQFF	TGTGCCAGCTCCCTGGGGGGCAATGAGCAGTTCTTC
TRBJ2-7	.	.	TRBV5-4	CASSPGFDISGNTYEQYF	TGTGCCAGCAGCCCGGGGTTTGATATTAGCGGAAACACCTACGAGCAGTACTTC